The 10 T cell receptor beta chains below all came from one sample that was sequenced in a study. Treg sorting used a CD4+CD25+CD127-/low gate. TCRdb itself ran the 5' RACE reads through MiXCR, one entry per CDR3 protein. The sample carries roughly 9,100 distinct CDR3 sequences, 45% to 70% recorded once. The sequenced material came from Tregs sorted from a lymph node. These receptors came from a female donor with breast cancer.

CDR3 residues: CASSLVAGVIDTQYF. DNA of the CDR3: TGTGCCAGCAGCTTAGTGGCGGGAGTTATAGATACGCAGTATTTT. This chain joins TRBV7-2 and TRBJ2-3, with 7 nucleotides matching TRBD2. The V segment lost 1 base and the J segment 5 bases; nucleotides outside the gene matches: 6. CDR1 is SGHTA, CDR2 FQGNSA, per germline. This CDR3 comprises 15 residues. The full variable domain, in which reference TRBV7-2 and TRBJ2-3 provide the parts outside the CDR3, is GAGVSQSPSNKVTEKGKDVELRCDPISGHTALYWYRQSLGQGLEFLIYFQGNSAPDKSGLPSDRFSAERTGGSVSTLTIQRTQQEDSAVYLCASSLVAGVIDTQYFGPGTRLTVL.

This clonotype was found a few times. The chain couples TRBV12-3 or TRBV12-4 to TRBJ2-4; no firm D call. The germline V and J ends were trimmed by 6 bases and 1 base, with 10 bases remaining between them. The CDR3 runs 14 residues. The CDR3 is CASSPTWAKNIQYF. Written as DNA, the CDR3 is TGTGCCAGCAGCCCTACGTGGGCCAAAAACATTCAGTACTTC.

This sequence joins TRBV7-9 and TRBJ2-1; either TRBD1 or TRBD2 may fit D (6 bases each). Between the trimmed V and J ends, which lost 5 bases and 10 bases, there was a span of 15 bases. The germline V gene encodes CDR1 SEHNR and CDR2 FQNEAQ (reference sequence). The CDR3 is 13 residues long. The CDR3: CASSLSEGEEQFF. The CDR3 DNA sequence: TGTGCCAGCAGCCTTTCGGAGGGGGAGGAGCAGTTCTTC.

The CDR3 bases are TGTGCCAGCAGCTTAATTGTGGGTGAGCAGTTCTTC. The encoded protein is CASSLIVGEQFF. This chain connects TRBV7-2 to TRBJ2-1; the D is unclear. Trimming removed 2 bases from V and 9 bases from J, with 8 bases in between. The CDR3 loop spans 12 amino acids. CDR1 is SGHTA and CDR2 is FQGNSA in the germline V gene.

V usage is TRBV20-1 and J usage is TRBJ1-6; 8 bases match TRBD1. This CDR3 contains 15 residues. V gave up 1 base and J gave up 7 bases; unmatched junction bases: 6. Germline V lookup: CDR1 DFQATT, CDR2 SNEGSKA (reference sequence). CDR3 amino acids: CSARVGQGRNSPLHF. CDR3 coding DNA: TGCAGTGCTAGAGTAGGACAGGGACGGAATTCACCCCTCCACTTT.

V is TRBV11-3 and J is TRBJ2-1, with TRBD2 matching over 14 bases. V lost 5 bases and J lost 8; bases outside the gene matches: 8. The CDR3 has 16 residues. CDR1 is SGHNT and CDR2 is YENEEA in the germline V gene. The CDR3 region has the DNA TGTGCCAGCAGCCCGGGACTAGCGGGAGTTTTGGATGAGCAGTTCTTC. As protein: CASSPGLAGVLDEQFF.

This chain links TRBV18 with TRBJ1-5, with D hard to call. The CDR3 has 13 amino acids. Germline V gene sequence: CDR1 KGHSH, CDR2 LQKENI. The germline V and J ends were trimmed by 3 bases and 1 base, with 4 bases remaining between them. CDR3 region: CASSPGSNQPQHF. The DNA for the CDR3 is TGTGCCAGCTCACCGGGAAGCAATCAGCCCCAGCATTTT.

This clonotype was seen only a few times. The genes are TRBV4-1 and TRBJ2-1, with 8 bases identical to TRBD2. The germline gives CDR1 MGHRA, CDR2 YSYEKL. This CDR3 has 17 residues. The trim removed 0 bases at V and 10 bases at J, leaving 14 bases unmatched. Here the CDR3 DNA reads TGCGCCAGCAGCCAAGATCGGCGGCTAGCGGGTGGGTGGGAGCAGTTCTTC. This sequence encodes CASSQDRRLAGGWEQFF.

The chain is built from TRBV7-7 and TRBJ2-5, with D unclear. V was trimmed by 1 base and J by 2 bases, leaving 11 bases between them. The CDR3 spans 15 residues. Germline V gives CDR1 SSHAT, CDR2 FNYEAQ (reference sequence). This CDR3 reads CASSLGKTKQETQYF. In DNA form, the CDR3 reads TGTGCCAGCAGCTTAGGCAAGACCAAACAAGAGACCCAGTACTTC.

The V call is TRBV5-5, the J call TRBJ2-6, with TRBD1 as a possible D gene (5 bases). Trimming stripped 7 bases from V and 0 bases from J, with 20 bases between. The CDR3 totals 18 residues. Germline V gene data show CDR1 as SGHKS and CDR2 as YYEKEE (reference sequence). The CDR3 bases are TGTGCCAGCGGCCCAAACATACAGGTCCTCTCTGGGGCCAACGTCCTGACTTTC. Encoded protein: CASGPNIQVLSGANVLTF.